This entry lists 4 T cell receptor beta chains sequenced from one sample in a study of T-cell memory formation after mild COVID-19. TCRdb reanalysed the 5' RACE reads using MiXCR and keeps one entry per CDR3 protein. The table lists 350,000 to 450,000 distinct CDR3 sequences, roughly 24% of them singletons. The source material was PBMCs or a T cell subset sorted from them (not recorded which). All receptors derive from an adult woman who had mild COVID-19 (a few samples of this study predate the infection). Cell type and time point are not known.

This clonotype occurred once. The CDR3 DNA sequence: TGTGCCAGCAGCTTATTGGGCCTCCCGGCATACGAGCAGTACTTC. It yields the protein CASSLLGLPAYEQYF. This rearrangement joins TRBV7-2 to TRBJ2-7; D unclear. The CDR3 loop spans 15 amino acids. V dropped 2 bases and J dropped 4 bases, with 15 bases sitting between them. CDR1 and CDR2 from the germline V gene are SGHTA and FQGNSA.

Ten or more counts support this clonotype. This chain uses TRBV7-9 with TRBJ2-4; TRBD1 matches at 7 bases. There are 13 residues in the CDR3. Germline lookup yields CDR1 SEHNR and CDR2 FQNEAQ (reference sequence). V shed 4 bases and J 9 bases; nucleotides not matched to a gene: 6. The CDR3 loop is CASSSLPGGIQYF. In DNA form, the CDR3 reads TGTGCCAGCAGCTCCCTCCCAGGGGGCATTCAGTACTTC.

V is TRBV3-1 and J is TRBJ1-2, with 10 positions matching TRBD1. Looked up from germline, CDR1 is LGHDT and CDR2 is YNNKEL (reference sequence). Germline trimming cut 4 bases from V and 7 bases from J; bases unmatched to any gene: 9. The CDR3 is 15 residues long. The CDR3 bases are TGTGCCAGCAGCCCATCCGGGACAGGGGTTCTTGGCTACACCTTC. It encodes CASSPSGTGVLGYTF.

The CDR3, as DNA: TGTGCCAGCAGCGTAGAAGTGCCCGGGGAGCTGTTTTTT. Translation gives CASSVEVPGELFF. The rearrangement links TRBV9 to TRBJ2-2, with D uncertain. Trimming took off 0 bases at V and 6 bases at J, with 6 bases between the two ends. In germline, CDR1 is SGDLS, CDR2 YYNGEE. The CDR3 is 13 residues long.